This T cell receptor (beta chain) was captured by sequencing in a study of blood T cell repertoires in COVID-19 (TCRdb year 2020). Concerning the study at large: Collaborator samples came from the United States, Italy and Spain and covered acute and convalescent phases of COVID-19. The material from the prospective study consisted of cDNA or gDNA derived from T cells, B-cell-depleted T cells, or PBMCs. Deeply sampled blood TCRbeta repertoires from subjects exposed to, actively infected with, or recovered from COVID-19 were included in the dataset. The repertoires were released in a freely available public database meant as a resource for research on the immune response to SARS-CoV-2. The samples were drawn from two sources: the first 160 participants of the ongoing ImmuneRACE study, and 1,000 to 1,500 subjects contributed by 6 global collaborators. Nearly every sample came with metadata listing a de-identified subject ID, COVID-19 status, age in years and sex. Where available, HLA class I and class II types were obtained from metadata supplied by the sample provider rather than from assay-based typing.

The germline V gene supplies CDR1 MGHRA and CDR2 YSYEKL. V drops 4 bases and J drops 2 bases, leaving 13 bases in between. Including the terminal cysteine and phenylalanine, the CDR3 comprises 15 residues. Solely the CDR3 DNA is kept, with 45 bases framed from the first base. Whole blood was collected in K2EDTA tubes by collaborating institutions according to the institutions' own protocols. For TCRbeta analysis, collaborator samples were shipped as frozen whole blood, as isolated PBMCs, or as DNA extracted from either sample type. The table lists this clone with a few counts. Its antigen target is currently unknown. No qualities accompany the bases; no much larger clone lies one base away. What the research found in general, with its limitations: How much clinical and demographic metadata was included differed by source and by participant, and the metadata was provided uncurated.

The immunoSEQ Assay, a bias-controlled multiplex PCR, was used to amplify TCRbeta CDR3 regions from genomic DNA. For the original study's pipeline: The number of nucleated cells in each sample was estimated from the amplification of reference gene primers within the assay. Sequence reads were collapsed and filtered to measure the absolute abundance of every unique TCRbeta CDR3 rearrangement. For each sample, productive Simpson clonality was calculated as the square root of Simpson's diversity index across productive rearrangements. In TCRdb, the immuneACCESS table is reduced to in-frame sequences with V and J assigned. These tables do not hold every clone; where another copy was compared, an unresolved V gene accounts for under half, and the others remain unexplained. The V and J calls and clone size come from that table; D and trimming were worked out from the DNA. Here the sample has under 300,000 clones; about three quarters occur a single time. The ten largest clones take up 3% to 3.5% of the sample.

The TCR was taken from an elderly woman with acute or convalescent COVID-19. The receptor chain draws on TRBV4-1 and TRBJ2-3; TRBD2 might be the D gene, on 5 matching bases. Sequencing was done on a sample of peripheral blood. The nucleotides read TGCGCCAGCAGCCCCGGGGAGCGGCACACAGATACGCAGTATTTT. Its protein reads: CASSPGERHTDTQYF.